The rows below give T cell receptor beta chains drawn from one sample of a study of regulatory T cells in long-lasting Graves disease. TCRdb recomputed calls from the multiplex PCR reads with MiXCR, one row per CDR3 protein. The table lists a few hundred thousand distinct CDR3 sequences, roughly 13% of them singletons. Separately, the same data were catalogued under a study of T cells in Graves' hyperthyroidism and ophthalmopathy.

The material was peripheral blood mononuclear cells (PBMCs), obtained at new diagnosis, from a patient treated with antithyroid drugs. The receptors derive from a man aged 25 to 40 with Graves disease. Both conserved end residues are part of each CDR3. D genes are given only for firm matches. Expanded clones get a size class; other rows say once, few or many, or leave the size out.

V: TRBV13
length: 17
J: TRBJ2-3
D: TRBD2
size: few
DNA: TGTGCCAGCAGCCACCGGGGGCTAGCGGGAGGGCCGGATACGCAGTATTTT
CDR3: CASSHRGLAGGPDTQYF

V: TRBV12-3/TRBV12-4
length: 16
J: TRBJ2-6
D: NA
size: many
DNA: TGTGCCAGCAGTCAGCCGGGCGGGGCTGGGGCCAACGTCCTGACTTTC
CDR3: CASSQPGGAGANVLTF

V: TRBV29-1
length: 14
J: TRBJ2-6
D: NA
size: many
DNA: TGCAGCGTTGATGCCGGCTCTGGGGCCAACGTCCTGACTTTC
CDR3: CSVDAGSGANVLTF

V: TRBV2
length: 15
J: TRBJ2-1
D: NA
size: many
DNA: TGTGCCAGCAGTGGGTGGGAGTCGGGGTACAATGAGCAGTTCTTC
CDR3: CASSGWESGYNEQFF

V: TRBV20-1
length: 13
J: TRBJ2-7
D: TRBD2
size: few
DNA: TGCAGTGCTCTCCTAGCGGGACCCTACGAGCAGTACTTC
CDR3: CSALLAGPYEQYF

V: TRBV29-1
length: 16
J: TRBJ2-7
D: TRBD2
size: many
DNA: TGCAGCGTGCTCGGGACTAGCCACCACCTTTCCTACGAGCAGTACTTC
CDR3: CSVLGTSHHLSYEQYF

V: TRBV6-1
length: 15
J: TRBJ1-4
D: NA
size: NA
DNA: TGTGCCAGCAGGGGGGACAATCAAGGGGATGAAAAACTGTTTTTT
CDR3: CASRGDNQGDEKLFF

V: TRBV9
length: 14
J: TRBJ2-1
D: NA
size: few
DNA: TGTGCCAGCAGCGTAGCTCCGGACGACAATGAGCAGTTCTTC
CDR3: CASSVAPDDNEQFF

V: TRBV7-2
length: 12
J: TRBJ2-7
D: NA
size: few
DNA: TGTGCCAGCAGCTTAGTGGTGTACGGGCAGTACTTC
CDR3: CASSLVVYGQYF

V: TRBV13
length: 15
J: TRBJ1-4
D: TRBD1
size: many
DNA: TGTGCCAGCAGGCCTTCCGGGACAGGGCCTGCAAAACTGTTTTTT
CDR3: CASRPSGTGPAKLFF

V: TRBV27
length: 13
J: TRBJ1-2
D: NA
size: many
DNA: TGTGCCAGCAGCGAATACAGGGAGAATGGCTACACCTTC
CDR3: CASSEYRENGYTF

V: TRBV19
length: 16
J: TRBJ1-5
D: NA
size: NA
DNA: TGTGCCAGTAAAATGCAGGGACGATATAGCAATCAGCCCCAGCATTTT
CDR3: CASKMQGRYSNQPQHF

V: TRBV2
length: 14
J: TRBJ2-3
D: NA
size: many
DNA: TGTGCCAGCAGTATCTTACAAATGGGAGATACGCAGTATTTT
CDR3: CASSILQMGDTQYF

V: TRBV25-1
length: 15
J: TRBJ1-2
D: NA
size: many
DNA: TGTGCCAGCAGTGAACGACACGGATACGCCTATGGCTACACCTTC
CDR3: CASSERHGYAYGYTF

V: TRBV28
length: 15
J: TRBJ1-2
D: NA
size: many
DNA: TGTGCCAGCAGTCAACCGGGGCCGCACCGAGGGGGCTACACCTTC
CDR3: CASSQPGPHRGGYTF

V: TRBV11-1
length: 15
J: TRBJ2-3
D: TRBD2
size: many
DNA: TGTGCCAGCAGCTTAGCAACCAGCGGGAGTTATACGCAGTATTTT
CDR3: CASSLATSGSYTQYF